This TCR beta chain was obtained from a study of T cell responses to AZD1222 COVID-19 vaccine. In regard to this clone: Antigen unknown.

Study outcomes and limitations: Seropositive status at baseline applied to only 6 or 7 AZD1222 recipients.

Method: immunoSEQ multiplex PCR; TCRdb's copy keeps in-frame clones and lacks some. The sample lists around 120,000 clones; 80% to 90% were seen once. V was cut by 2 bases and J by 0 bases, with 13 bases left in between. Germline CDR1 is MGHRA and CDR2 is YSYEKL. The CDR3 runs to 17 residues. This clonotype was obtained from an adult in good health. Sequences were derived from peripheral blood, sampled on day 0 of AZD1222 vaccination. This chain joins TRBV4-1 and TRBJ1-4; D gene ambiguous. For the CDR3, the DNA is TGCGCCAGCAGCCAAAAGACCCCCAGCGCAACTAATGAAAAACTGTTTTTT. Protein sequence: CASSQKTPSATNEKLFF.